These 14 T cell receptor beta chains originate from one sample sequenced in a study of CD8 T cells in ankylosing spondylitis. General study points: Characteristic, it appeared, of ankylosing spondylitis blood was a TCR beta motif of eight highly homologous variants.

The antigens of these receptors remain unknown. Each CDR3 protein gets one entry after TCRdb re-called the 5' RACE reads with MiXCR. The table shows a few hundred thousand distinct CDR3 sequences, with approximately 20% occurring only once. Sequencing was performed on blood, either unsorted or a sorted T cell fraction (not recorded which). These receptors all stem from a male donor with ankylosing spondylitis.

This clonotype showed up just a few times. The chain recombines TRBV2 with TRBJ2-2; D gene unclear. From germline, CDR1 is SNHLY and CDR2 FYNNEI. The CDR3 loop spans 14 amino acids. Deletions cut 7 bases from V and 2 bases from J, with 11 bases between. Here the CDR3 reads CASKGARNTGELFF. In DNA form, the CDR3 reads TGTGCCAGCAAAGGCGCAAGAAACACCGGGGAGCTGTTTTTT.

The chain is built from TRBV5-1 and TRBJ2-5; 9 positions match TRBD2. Germline V gene sequence: CDR1 SGHRS, CDR2 YFSETQ. This CDR3 has 13 amino acids. V dropped 4 bases and J dropped 6; count of bases not matched to a gene: 4. The CDR3 loop reads CASSGTSWKTQYF. CDR3 DNA: TGCGCCAGCAGCGGGACTAGCTGGAAGACCCAGTACTTC.

The chain has TRBV28 and TRBJ2-3, with D possibly TRBD2 on 6 matching bases. Germline CDR1 reads MDHEN; CDR2 reads SYDVKM. The V end lost 6 bases, the J end lost 7 bases, and 20 bases lay between the germline ends. This CDR3 is 15 amino acids long. As DNA, the CDR3 is TGTGCCAGCAGCCCACGGGGACTTCCAAGGTATACGCAGTATTTT. Translating gives CASSPRGLPRYTQYF. The full variable domain, completed using reference TRBV28 and TRBJ2-3, is DVKVTQSSRYLVKRTGEKVFLECVQDMDHENMFWYRQDPGLGLRLIYFSYDVKMKEKGDIPEGYSVSREKKERFSLILESASTNQTSMYLCASSPRGLPRYTQYFGPGTRLTVL.

This clonotype was observed a few times. Here the CDR3 DNA reads TGCGCCAGCAGCCTGGGAGGGTCCGTGATCAATAACTATGGCTACACCTTC. Amino acid sequence: CASSLGGSVINNYGYTF. The chain couples TRBV5-1 to TRBJ1-2, with D unresolved. The V end was cut by 4 bases, the J end by 1 base, with 20 bases between. CDR3 length equals 17 residues. CDR1 is SGHRS, CDR2 YFSETQ, per germline.

This sequence joins TRBV7-3 and TRBJ1-6; TRBD1 aligns across 10 bases. V was pared by 5 bases and J by 5 bases, with 3 bases of the junction left unmatched. The V gene's germline CDR1 is SGHTA and CDR2 FQGTGA. The CDR3 consists of 15 residues. The CDR3 region has the DNA TGTGCCAGCAGCAGGACAGGGGGGAATAATTCACCCCTCCACTTT. Protein product: CASSRTGGNNSPLHF.

A few counts support this clonotype. The J gene is TRBJ2-5, the V gene TRBV18, with D possibly being TRBD2 (5 bases). This CDR3 comprises 14 residues. Trimming left V 2 bases short and J 2 bases short, with 9 bases between. Germline loops: CDR1 KGHSH, CDR2 LQKENI. The CDR3 coding sequence is TGTGCCAGCTCACCAAAACGGGAACAAGAGACCCAGTACTTC. Translated, it gives CASSPKREQETQYF.

The V call is TRBV28, the J call TRBJ2-2; no definite D call. Between the trimmed V and J ends, which lost 1 base and 4 bases, there was a span of 7 bases. CDR1 is MDHEN, CDR2 SYDVKM, per germline. There are 14 residues in the CDR3. In DNA, the CDR3 is TGTGCCAGCAGTTTATCCAGGTTCACCGGGGAGCTGTTTTTT. Translating it yields CASSLSRFTGELFF.

This clonotype was found a few times. The chain joins TRBV5-1 to TRBJ2-3; D possibly corresponds to TRBD2 (5 bases). The CDR3 runs to 15 residues. Germline values: CDR1 SGHRS, CDR2 YFSETQ. The V end was cut by 0 bases, the J end by 2 bases, with 10 bases between. The CDR3 sequence: CASSLVPGNTDTQYF. The CDR3 DNA reads as TGCGCCAGCAGCTTGGTCCCGGGAAACACAGATACGCAGTATTTT.

This clonotype was seen a handful of times. The V call is TRBV27, the J call TRBJ2-1, with 7 bases fitting TRBD2. With V trimmed by 3 bases and J by 9 bases, 8 bases remained unmatched. This CDR3 has 14 amino acids. Germline V gene sequence: CDR1 MNHEY, CDR2 SMNVEV (reference sequence). The CDR3 DNA is TGTGCCAGCAGTTTTCGGCGGGAGTCGGGTGAGCAGTTCTTC. Translating it yields CASSFRRESGEQFF.

This clonotype came up a few times. CDR3 bases: TGTGCCAGCAGCGTAGGCGGATCTAGATACAATGAGCAGTTCTTC. The encoded protein is CASSVGGSRYNEQFF. The chain recombines TRBV9 with TRBJ2-1; D is undetermined. This CDR3 region has 15 residues. V lost 0 bases to trimming and J lost 4 bases, with 11 bases between them. The V gene's germline CDR1 is SGDLS and CDR2 YYNGEE.

The CDR3 region is CASSQGILDTQYF. CDR3 DNA sequence: TGCGCCAGCAGCCAAGGAATTCTAGATACGCAGTATTTT. V is TRBV4-3 and J is TRBJ2-3; D is unclear. Germline V gene data show CDR1 as LGHNA and CDR2 as YSLEER. CDR3 length: 13 amino acids. V shed 1 base and J shed 5 bases, with 7 bases lying between them.

The chain employs TRBV30 and TRBJ1-1; D is unresolved. V lost 2 bases, J lost 0 bases, and 13 bases lay in between. Germline V gene data show CDR1 as GTSNPN and CDR2 as SVGIG (reference sequence). The CDR3 totals 15 residues. The CDR3 region is CAWSWPVPLNTEAFF. CDR3 in DNA: TGTGCCTGGAGTTGGCCAGTCCCATTGAACACTGAAGCTTTCTTT.

This clonotype was detected many times. The genes are TRBV29-1 and TRBJ2-3, with TRBD1 identical over 8 bases. V lost 3 bases, J lost 1 base, and 0 bases stayed unmatched. This CDR3 is 13 amino acids long. The germline V gene has CDR1 SQVTM and CDR2 ANQGSEA. The DNA for the CDR3 is TGCAGCGTTGAGGACAGGGGCACAGATACGCAGTATTTT. Translating it yields CSVEDRGTDTQYF.

This chain uses TRBV29-1 with TRBJ2-7; D not resolved. Germline V gene data show CDR1 as SQVTM and CDR2 as ANQGSEA. CDR3 size: 13 residues. V was trimmed by 4 bases and J by 6 bases, leaving 16 bases between them. The CDR3, as DNA: TGCAGCGTTGCGGAAAAGGCAATTAGCGAGCAGTACTTC. Translation: CSVAEKAISEQYF.